Sequencing of this T cell receptor (beta chain) was carried out in a study of early T cells in non-severe SARS-CoV-2 infection. Overall study context: Chains stayed unpaired after sequencing of bulk RNA from unsorted whole blood. Study-wide results and caveats: In VDJdb matching, anti-spike CD8 responses were favored while private and CD4 specificities went missing.

Germline V gives CDR1 WSHSY, CDR2 SAAADI. Trimming took 0 bases from V and 10 from J, leaving 10 bases between them. The CDR3 consists of 14 residues. Unique molecular identifier tags were affixed to discrete cDNA molecules. MiXCR, applied by TCRdb to the 5' RACE reads, yields one record per CDR3 protein. The profile shows 70,000 to 80,000 distinct CDR3 sequences, 12% of them singletons. Of note for this clonotype: Its antigen is still unknown.

The receptor was isolated from an adult who was a healthcare worker with PCR-confirmed SARS-CoV-2 infection or an uninfected control (not recorded which). The gene calls are TRBV10-2 and TRBJ1-6; D is possibly TRBD1 (5 bases). The starting material was whole blood, obtained at baseline. CDR3 sequence (DNA): TGCGCCAGCAGTGAGTCGATTCAGGGATCACCCCTCCACTTT. It translates to CASSESIQGSPLHF.